This T cell receptor beta chain was identified during a study of CD8 T cells in ankylosing spondylitis. This CDR3 spans 13 amino acids. V was clipped by 7 bases and J by 5 bases; unmatched bases: 8. Germline V CDR1 and CDR2: DFQATT, SNEGSKA (reference sequence). This clonotype occurred many times. What it binds is not known. Researchers built TCR beta libraries using quantitative 5'-RACE with molecular barcodes. TCRdb re-derived calls from the 5' RACE reads in MiXCR, one entry per CDR3 protein. The sample shows 250,000 to 350,000 distinct CDR3 sequences, roughly 20% of them seen only once. Notes on the study in general: Ankylosing spondylitis blood appeared to carry a characteristic TCR beta motif of under ten highly homologous variants. The study looked at matched synovial fluid samples from ankylosing spondylitis patients. Disease-linked clones were reported to be significantly enriched there.

Sample: blood, either unsorted or a sorted T cell fraction (not recorded which). This chain joins TRBV20-1 and TRBJ2-5; 9 bases are shared with TRBD1. The receptor's source is a male donor with ankylosing spondylitis or in good health (not recorded which). The CDR3 coding sequence is TGCAGTGGATACTACAGGGGGCGGGAGACCCAGTACTTC. Protein: CSGYYRGRETQYF.